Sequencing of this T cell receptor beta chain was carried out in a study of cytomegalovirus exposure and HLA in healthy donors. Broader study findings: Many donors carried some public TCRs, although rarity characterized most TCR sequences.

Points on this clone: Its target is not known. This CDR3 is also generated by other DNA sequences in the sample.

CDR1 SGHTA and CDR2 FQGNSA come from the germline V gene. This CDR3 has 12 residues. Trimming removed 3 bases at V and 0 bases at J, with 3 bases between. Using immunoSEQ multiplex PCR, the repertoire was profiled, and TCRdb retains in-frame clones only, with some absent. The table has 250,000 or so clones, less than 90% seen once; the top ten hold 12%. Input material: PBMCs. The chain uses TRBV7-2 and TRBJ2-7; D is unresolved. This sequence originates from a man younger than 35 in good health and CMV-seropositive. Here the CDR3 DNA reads TGTGCCAGCAGCTTGAACTCCTACGAGCAGTACTTC. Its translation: CASSLNSYEQYF.